This T cell receptor (beta chain) came from a study of blood T cell repertoires in COVID-19. As for the study in general: The study drew acute and convalescent COVID-19 samples from the United States, Italy and Spain.

The CDR3 sequence is 12 residues long. The V and J ends lost 7 bases and 6 bases, in that order; junction bases with no gene match: 5. Original handling: Amplifying reference gene primers gave estimates of nucleated cell counts. This table comes from immunoSEQ multiplex PCR, and its TCRdb copy is limited to in-frame clones, with some not included. V and J calls and clone size are those listed in that table; D and trimming were worked out from the DNA. The sample gives 250,000 to 400,000 clones, roughly nine tenths of which show up once; 2% to 3% is in the top ten. Across 20 to 25 US areas, participants ranged in age from roughly 18 to 95 years. Researchers sorted participants into cohorts using their self-reported clinical history.

The rearrangement links TRBV12-3 or TRBV12-4 to TRBJ2-7, with 8 bases aligning to TRBD2. The clonotype was recovered from a man between 60 and 70 years old who had recovered from COVID-19. The source material was PBMCs or T cells enriched from blood (not recorded which). This CDR3 is CASTSGGGEQYF. In nucleotides, the CDR3 is TGTGCCAGCACCTCCGGGGGGGGCGAGCAGTACTTC.